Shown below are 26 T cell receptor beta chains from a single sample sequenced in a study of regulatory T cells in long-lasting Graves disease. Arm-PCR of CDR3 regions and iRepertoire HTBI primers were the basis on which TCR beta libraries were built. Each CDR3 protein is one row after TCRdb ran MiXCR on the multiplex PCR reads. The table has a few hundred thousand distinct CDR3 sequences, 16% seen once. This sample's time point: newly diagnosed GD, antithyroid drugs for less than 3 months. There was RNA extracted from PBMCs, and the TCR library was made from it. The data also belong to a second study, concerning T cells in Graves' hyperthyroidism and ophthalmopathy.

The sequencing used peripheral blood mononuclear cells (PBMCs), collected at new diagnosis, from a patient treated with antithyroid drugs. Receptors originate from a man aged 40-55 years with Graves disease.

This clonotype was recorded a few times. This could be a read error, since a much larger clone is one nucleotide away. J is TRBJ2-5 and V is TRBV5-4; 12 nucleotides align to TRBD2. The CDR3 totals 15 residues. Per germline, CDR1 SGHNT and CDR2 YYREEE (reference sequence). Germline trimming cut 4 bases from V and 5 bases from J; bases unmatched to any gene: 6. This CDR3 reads CASSKTSGGTETQYF. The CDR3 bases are TGTGCCAGCAGCAAAACTAGCGGGGGGACGGAGACCCAGTACTTC.

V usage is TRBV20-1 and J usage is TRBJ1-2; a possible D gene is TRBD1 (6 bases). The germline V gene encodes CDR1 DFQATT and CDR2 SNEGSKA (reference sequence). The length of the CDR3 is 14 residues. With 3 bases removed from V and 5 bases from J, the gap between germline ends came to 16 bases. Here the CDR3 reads CSASQDSYSYGYTF. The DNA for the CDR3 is TGCAGTGCTAGTCAGGACAGCTATTCGTATGGCTACACCTTC.

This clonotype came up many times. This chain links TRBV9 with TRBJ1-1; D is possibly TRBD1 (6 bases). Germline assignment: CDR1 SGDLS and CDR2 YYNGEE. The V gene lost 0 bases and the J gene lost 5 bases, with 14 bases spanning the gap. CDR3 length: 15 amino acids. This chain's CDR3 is CASSVDPTGWTEAFF. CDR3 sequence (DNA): TGTGCCAGCAGCGTAGACCCAACAGGGTGGACTGAAGCTTTCTTT.

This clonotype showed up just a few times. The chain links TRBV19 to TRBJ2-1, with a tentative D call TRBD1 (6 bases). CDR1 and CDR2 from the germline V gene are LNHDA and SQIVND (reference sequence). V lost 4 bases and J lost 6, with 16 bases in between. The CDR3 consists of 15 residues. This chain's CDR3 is CASSTYQGLINEQFF. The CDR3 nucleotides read TGTGCCAGTAGTACCTACCAGGGGCTGATCAATGAGCAGTTCTTC.

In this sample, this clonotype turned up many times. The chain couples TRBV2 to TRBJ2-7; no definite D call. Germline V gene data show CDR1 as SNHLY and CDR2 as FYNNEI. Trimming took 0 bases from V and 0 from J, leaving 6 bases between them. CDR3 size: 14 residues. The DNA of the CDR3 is TGTGCCAGCAGTGAAGCTAGATTCTCCTACGAGCAGTACTTC. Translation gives CASSEARFSYEQYF.

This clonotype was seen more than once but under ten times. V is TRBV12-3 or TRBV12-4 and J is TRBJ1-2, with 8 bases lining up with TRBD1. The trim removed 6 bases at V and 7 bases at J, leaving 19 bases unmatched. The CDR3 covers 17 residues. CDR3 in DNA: TGTGCCAGCAGCCCGAGTGGTAGTAACAGGGGGAGGCTTGGCTACACCTTC. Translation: CASSPSGSNRGRLGYTF.

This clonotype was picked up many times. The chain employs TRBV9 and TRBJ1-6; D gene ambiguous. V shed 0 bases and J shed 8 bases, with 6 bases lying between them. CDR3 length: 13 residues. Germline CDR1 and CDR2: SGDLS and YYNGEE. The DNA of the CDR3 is TGTGCCAGCAGCGTAGGCCAGTATTCACCCCTCCACTTT. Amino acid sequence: CASSVGQYSPLHF.

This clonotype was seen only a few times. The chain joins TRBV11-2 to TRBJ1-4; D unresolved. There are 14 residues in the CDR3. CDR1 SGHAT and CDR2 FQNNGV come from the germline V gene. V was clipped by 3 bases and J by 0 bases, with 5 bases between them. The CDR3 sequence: CASSFSATNEKLFF. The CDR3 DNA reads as TGTGCCAGCAGCTTCTCCGCAACTAATGAAAAACTGTTTTTT.

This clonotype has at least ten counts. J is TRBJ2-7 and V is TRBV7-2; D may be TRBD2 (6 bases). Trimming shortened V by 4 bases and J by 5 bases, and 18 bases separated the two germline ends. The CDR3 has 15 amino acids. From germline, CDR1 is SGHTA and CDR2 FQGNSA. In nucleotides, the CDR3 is TGTGCCAGCAGCTACTGGGGGGTTGGATCTGACGAGCAGTACTTC. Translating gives CASSYWGVGSDEQYF.

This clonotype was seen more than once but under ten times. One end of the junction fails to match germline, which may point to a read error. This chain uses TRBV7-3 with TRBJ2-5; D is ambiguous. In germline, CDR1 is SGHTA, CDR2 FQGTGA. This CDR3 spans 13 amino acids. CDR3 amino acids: CASSQGLGETQYF. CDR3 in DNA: TGCGCCAGCAGCCAAGGCCTTGGGGAGACCCAGTACTTC.

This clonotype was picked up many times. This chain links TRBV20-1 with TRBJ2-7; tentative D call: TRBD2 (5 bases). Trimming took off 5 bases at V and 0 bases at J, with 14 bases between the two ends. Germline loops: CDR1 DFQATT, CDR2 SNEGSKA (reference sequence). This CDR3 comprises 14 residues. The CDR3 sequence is CSASRTASSYEQYF. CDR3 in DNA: TGCAGTGCTTCGCGGACTGCGAGCTCCTACGAGCAGTACTTC.

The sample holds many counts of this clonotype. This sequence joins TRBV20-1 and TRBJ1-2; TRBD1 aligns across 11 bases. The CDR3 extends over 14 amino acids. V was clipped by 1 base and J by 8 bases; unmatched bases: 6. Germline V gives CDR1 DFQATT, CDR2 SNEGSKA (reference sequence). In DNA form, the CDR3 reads TGCAGTGCTAGAGGACGGACAGGGGGCTACGGCTACACCTTC. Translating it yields CSARGRTGGYGYTF.

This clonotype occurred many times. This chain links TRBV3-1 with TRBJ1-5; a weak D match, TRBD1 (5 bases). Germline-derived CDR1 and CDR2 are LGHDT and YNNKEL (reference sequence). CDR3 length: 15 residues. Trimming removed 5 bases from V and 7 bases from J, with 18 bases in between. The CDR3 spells CASSLGTAWEQPQHF. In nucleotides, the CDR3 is TGTGCCAGCAGCTTGGGGACGGCCTGGGAACAGCCCCAGCATTTT.

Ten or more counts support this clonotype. The CDR3 region has the DNA TGTGCCAGCTCACCAATTGGGCAGGGGCCGTCCTACGAGCAGTACTTC. Its translation is CASSPIGQGPSYEQYF. This chain links TRBV18 with TRBJ2-7; maybe TRBD1 (6 bases). V lost 2 bases and J 1 base, leaving 15 bases between the germline ends. There are 16 residues in the CDR3. The germline V gene encodes CDR1 KGHSH and CDR2 LQKENI.

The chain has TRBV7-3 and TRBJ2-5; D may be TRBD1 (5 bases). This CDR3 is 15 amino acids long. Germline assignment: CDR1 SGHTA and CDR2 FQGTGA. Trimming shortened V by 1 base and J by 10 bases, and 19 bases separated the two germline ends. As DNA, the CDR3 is TGTGCCAGCAGCTTAAGTTTCTTCAGGGCTGGAGACCAGTACTTC. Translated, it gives CASSLSFFRAGDQYF.

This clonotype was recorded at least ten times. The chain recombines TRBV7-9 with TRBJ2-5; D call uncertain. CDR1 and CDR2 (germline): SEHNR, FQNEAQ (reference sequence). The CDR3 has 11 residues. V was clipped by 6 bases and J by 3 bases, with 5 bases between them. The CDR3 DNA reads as TGTGCCAGCAGTATAGAAGAGACCCAGTACTTC. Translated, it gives CASSIEETQYF. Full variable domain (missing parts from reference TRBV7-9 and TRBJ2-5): DTGVSQNPRHKITKRGQNVTFRCDPISEHNRLYWYRQTLGQGPEFLTYFQNEAQLEKSRLLSDRFSAERPKGSFSTLEIQRTEQGDSAMYLCASSIEETQYFGPGTRLLVL.

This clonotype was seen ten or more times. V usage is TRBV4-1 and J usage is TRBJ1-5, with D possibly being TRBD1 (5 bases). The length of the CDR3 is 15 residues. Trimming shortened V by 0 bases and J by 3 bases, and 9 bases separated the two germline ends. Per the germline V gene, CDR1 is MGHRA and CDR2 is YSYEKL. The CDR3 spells CASSQDPGTNQPQHF. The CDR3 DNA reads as TGCGCCAGCAGCCAAGACCCAGGGACCAATCAGCCCCAGCATTTT.

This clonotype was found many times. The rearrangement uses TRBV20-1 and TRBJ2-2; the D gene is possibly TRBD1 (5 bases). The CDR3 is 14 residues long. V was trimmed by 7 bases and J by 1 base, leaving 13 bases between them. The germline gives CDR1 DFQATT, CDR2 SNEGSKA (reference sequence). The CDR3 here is CSVGHHGNTGELFF. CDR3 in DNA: TGCAGTGTCGGACACCATGGGAACACCGGGGAGCTGTTTTTT.

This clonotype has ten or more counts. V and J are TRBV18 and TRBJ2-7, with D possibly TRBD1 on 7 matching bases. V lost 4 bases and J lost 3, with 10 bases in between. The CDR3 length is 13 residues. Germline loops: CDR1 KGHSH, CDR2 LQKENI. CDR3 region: CASSRRGDYEQYF. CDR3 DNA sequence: TGTGCCAGCTCACGCAGGGGGGACTACGAGCAGTACTTC.

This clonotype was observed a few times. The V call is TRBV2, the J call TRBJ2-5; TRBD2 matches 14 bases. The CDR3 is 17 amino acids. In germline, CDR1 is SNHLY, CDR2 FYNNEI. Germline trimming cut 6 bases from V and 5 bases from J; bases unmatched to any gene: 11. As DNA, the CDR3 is TGTGCCAGCAGCGGCCCACGACTAGCGGGGGGGCCCGAGACCCAGTACTTC. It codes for CASSGPRLAGGPETQYF.

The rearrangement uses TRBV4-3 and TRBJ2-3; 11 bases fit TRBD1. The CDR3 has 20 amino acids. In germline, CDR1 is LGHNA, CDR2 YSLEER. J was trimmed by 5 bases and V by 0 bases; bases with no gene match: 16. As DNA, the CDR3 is TGCGCCAGCAGCCAAGATCGAATGAACTTTGGACAGGGGGCTGGAGATACGCAGTATTTT. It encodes CASSQDRMNFGQGAGDTQYF.

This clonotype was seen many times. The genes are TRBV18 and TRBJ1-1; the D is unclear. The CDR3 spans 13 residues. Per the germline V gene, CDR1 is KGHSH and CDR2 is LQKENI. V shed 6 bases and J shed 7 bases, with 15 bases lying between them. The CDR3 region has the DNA TGTGCCAGCTCCCCGATGCACCGCGGTGAAGCTTTCTTT. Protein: CASSPMHRGEAFF.

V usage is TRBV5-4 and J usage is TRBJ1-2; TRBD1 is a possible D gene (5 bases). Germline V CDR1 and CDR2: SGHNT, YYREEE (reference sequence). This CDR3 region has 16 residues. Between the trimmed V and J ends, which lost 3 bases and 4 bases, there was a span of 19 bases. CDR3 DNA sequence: TGTGCCAGCAGCTCTAGGGTGGCTGGGGCTGGCTATGGCTACACCTTC. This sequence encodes CASSSRVAGAGYGYTF.

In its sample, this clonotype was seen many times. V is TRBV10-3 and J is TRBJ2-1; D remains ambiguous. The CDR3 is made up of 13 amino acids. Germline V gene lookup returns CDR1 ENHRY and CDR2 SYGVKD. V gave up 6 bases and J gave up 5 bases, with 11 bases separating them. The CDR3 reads CAISLGRNNEQFF. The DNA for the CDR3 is TGTGCCATCAGCCTCGGACGGAACAATGAGCAGTTCTTC.

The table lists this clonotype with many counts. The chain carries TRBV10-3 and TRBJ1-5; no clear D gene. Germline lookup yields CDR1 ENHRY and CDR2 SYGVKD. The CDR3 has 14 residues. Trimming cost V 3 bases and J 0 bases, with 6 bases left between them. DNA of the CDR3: TGTGCCATCAGTGAACGCGGTAGCAATCAGCCCCAGCATTTT. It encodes CAISERGSNQPQHF.

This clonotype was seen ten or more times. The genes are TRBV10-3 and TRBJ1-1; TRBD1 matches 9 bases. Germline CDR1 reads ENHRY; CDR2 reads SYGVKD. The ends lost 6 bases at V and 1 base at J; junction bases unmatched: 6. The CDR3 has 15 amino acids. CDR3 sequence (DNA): TGTGCCATCAGCGTACAGGGGGCTACGAACACTGAAGCTTTCTTT. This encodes CAISVQGATNTEAFF.